These T cell receptor beta chains were read from a single sample in a study of blood T cell repertoires in COVID-19. Clones were sequenced by immunoSEQ multiplex PCR, and TCRdb holds only the in-frame ones, with some missing. The sample lists 50,000 to 70,000 clones, approximately 80% occurring once. What was sequenced was peripheral blood. The origin of the receptors is a woman aged 60 to 75 with acute or convalescent COVID-19. CDR3s include the opening cysteine and the closing phenylalanine or tryptophan. A D gene is named only where the DNA matches it firmly. Clone sizes are given selectively: once, few, many, or a class where the clone is expanded.

clone_size	v_call	d_call	j_call	cdr3_aa	cdr3_nt
-	TRBV12-3/TRBV12-4	-	TRBJ2-3	CASSFRGTQYF	TGTGCCAGCAGTTTTCGGGGTACGCAGTATTTT
-	TRBV19	TRBD1	TRBJ1-3	CASNPQGRGNTIYF	TGTGCCAGTAACCCACAGGGGAGAGGAAACACCATATATTTT
-	TRBV6-4	-	TRBJ1-6	CASSPGGGNNSPLHF	TGTGCCAGCAGCCCCGGGGGAGGGAATAATTCACCCCTCCACTTT
-	TRBV10-3	TRBD1	TRBJ2-1	CAIRDDRGTDEQFF	TGTGCCATCAGAGACGACAGGGGGACCGATGAGCAGTTCTTC
-	TRBV18	TRBD1	TRBJ1-1	CASSPPAGGMNTEAFF	TGTGCCAGCTCACCACCGGCAGGGGGGATGAACACTGAAGCTTTCTTT
-	TRBV19	-	TRBJ2-2	CASSFGHSNTGELFF	TGTGCCAGTAGTTTCGGACATTCGAACACCGGGGAGCTGTTTTTT
-	TRBV11-2	-	TRBJ2-3	CASSPLGGGGSTDTQYF	TGTGCCAGCAGCCCTCTAGGAGGGGGAGGGAGCACAGATACGCAGTATTTT
-	TRBV10-3	TRBD1	TRBJ1-5	CAIRTGENQPQHF	TGTGCCATCAGGACAGGGGAGAATCAGCCCCAGCATTTT
-	TRBV5-1	-	TRBJ1-1	CASSLDGTEAFF	TGCGCCAGCAGCTTGGACGGCACTGAAGCTTTCTTT
-	TRBV5-1	-	TRBJ1-2	CASSPEGVGGYTF	TGCGCCAGCAGCCCCGAGGGGGTAGGCGGCTACACCTTC
-	TRBV18	TRBD2	TRBJ2-3	CASSPLTKRGGVTDTQYF	TGTGCCAGCTCACCACTTACCAAGCGGGGGGGCGTCACAGATACGCAGTATTTT
-	TRBV18	-	TRBJ2-3	CASSSGTTGWGTDTQYF	TGTGCCAGCTCATCGGGGACGACAGGTTGGGGGACAGATACGCAGTATTTT
-	TRBV21-1	-	TRBJ2-4	CASSKSWFQNIQYF	TGTGCCAGCAGCAAAAGCTGGTTCCAAAACATTCAGTACTTC
-	TRBV11-3	-	TRBJ2-2	CASSLGVRRDTGTGELFF	TGTGCCAGCAGCTTAGGGGTGCGCCGGGACACGGGCACCGGGGAGCTGTTTTTT
many	TRBV27	TRBD1	TRBJ1-5	CASSGTGNQPQHF	TGTGCCAGCAGTGGGACAGGCAATCAGCCCCAGCATTTT
few	TRBV2	-	TRBJ1-4	CASSGGNEKLFF	TGTGCCAGCAGTGGAGGGAATGAAAAACTGTTTTTT
-	TRBV5-1	TRBD1	TRBJ1-2	CASSPDRFHGYTF	TGCGCCAGCAGCCCGGACAGGTTCCATGGCTACACCTTC
-	TRBV4-1	TRBD1	TRBJ1-6	CASSLTGDSPLHF	TGCGCCAGCAGCCTGACAGGGGATTCACCCCTCCACTTT
-	TRBV5-1	-	TRBJ2-5	CASSRLGVQETQYF	TGCGCCAGCAGCCGGCTCGGGGTCCAAGAGACCCAGTACTTC
once	TRBV18	-	TRBJ1-6	CASSPGGGARNSPLHF	TGTGCCAGCTCACCGGGAGGAGGGGCGCGGAATTCACCCCTCCACTTT
-	TRBV4-1	TRBD1	TRBJ1-2	CASSQEWARGFDGYTF	TGCGCCAGCAGCCAAGAATGGGCCAGGGGGTTCGATGGCTACACCTTC
-	TRBV4-2	-	TRBJ2-4	CASSQEARGKNIQYF	TGTGCCAGCAGCCAAGAGGCCCGAGGAAAAAACATTCAGTACTTC
once	TRBV6-5	-	TRBJ2-7	CASSYRPTPPGYEQYF	TGTGCCAGCAGTTACCGCCCCACACCCCCGGGCTACGAGCAGTACTTC
once	TRBV30	-	TRBJ2-6	CAGSSGAGANVLTF	TGTGCCGGGTCATCGGGGGCTGGGGCCAACGTCCTGACTTTC
-	TRBV2	TRBD2	TRBJ2-3	CASSVGRGGPDTQYF	TGTGCCAGCAGTGTTGGGCGGGGGGGCCCGGATACGCAGTATTTT
-	TRBV2	-	TRBJ1-1	CASRRGNTEAFF	TGTGCCAGCCGGAGGGGGAACACTGAAGCTTTCTTT
-	TRBV5-1	TRBD1	TRBJ2-7	CASSPTGTGKIGEQYF	TGCGCCAGCAGCCCGACCGGGACAGGAAAGATAGGGGAGCAGTACTTC
-	TRBV3-1/TRBV3-2	TRBD1	TRBJ1-2	CASSQGTGNYGYTF	TGTGCCAGCAGCCAAGGGACAGGGAACTATGGCTACACCTTC
-	TRBV19	TRBD1	TRBJ1-4	CASSIGGQINEKLFF	TGTGCCAGTAGTATAGGGGGACAGATTAATGAAAAACTGTTTTTT
-	TRBV10-3	-	TRBJ1-2	CAISESTGSPNYGYTF	TGTGCCATCAGTGAGTCCACAGGGAGTCCTAACTATGGCTACACCTTC
-	TRBV7-9	TRBD2	TRBJ2-3	CASSTGERGDRTDTQYF	TGTGCCAGCAGCACAGGGGAGCGGGGGGATCGCACAGATACGCAGTATTTT
few	TRBV10-3	-	TRBJ1-2	CAISETSRAPDGYTF	TGTGCCATCAGTGAGACCTCGAGGGCGCCGGATGGCTACACCTTC
once	TRBV4-2	TRBD2	TRBJ2-1	CASSLTSGGANEQFF	TGTGCCAGCAGCCTCACTAGCGGGGGGGCCAATGAGCAGTTCTTC
once	TRBV13	-	TRBJ2-2	CASSGRDFYANTGELFF	TGTGCCAGCAGCGGCCGGGACTTCTACGCGAACACCGGGGAGCTGTTTTTT
-	TRBV5-6	-	TRBJ1-6	CASSLRGSYNSPLHF	TGTGCCAGCAGCTTGAGGGGGTCCTATAATTCACCCCTCCACTTT
-	TRBV19	-	TRBJ1-1	CASSRGMNTEAFF	TGTGCCAGTAGTAGAGGGATGAACACTGAAGCTTTCTTT
few	TRBV27	TRBD1	TRBJ2-7	CASSLGQGAQYEQYF	TGTGCCAGCAGTCTGGGACAGGGGGCGCAGTACGAGCAGTACTTC
-	TRBV5-4	-	TRBJ2-7	CASSPMPGVEQYF	TGTGCCAGCAGCCCGATGCCGGGGGTAGAGCAGTACTTC
-	TRBV19	-	TRBJ1-1	CASTQDRRNTEAFF	TGTGCCAGTACTCAGGACAGAAGGAACACTGAAGCTTTCTTT
-	TRBV7-2	TRBD2	TRBJ2-1	CASSLGGGLVAYNEQFF	TGTGCCAGCAGCTTAGGGGGGGGACTAGTTGCCTACAATGAGCAGTTCTTC
-	TRBV19	-	TRBJ1-2	CASSISDGYTF	TGTGCCAGTAGTATCAGCGATGGCTACACCTTC
-	TRBV11-2	TRBD1	TRBJ2-7	CASSPYRGSSYEQYF	TGTGCCAGCAGCCCGTACAGGGGGAGCTCCTACGAGCAGTACTTC
-	TRBV5-1	-	TRBJ1-3	CASSAEGPRSGNTIYF	TGCGCCAGCAGCGCCGAGGGCCCTCGCTCTGGAAACACCATATATTTT
-	TRBV6-5	TRBD2	TRBJ2-1	CASSSPGLAYNEQFF	TGTGCCAGCAGCTCACCGGGACTAGCTTACAATGAGCAGTTCTTC
-	TRBV9	-	TRBJ1-1	CASSVASDGNTEAFF	TGTGCCAGCAGCGTAGCTAGTGACGGGAACACTGAAGCTTTCTTT
-	TRBV9	-	TRBJ1-2	CASSSRGQQKYGYTF	TGTGCCAGCAGCTCTAGAGGACAGCAAAAATATGGCTACACCTTC
-	TRBV13	-	TRBJ1-1	CASSRVGEAFF	TGTGCCAGCTCCAGGGTGGGTGAAGCTTTCTTT
-	TRBV5-1	TRBD1	TRBJ1-4	CASSLKGGVEKLFF	TGCGCCAGCAGCTTGAAAGGGGGCGTTGAAAAACTGTTTTTT
-	TRBV7-8	-	TRBJ2-7	CASSPDWRRDEQYF	TGTGCCAGCAGCCCGGACTGGAGAAGGGACGAGCAGTACTTC